A single sample gave rise to the 2 T cell receptor beta chains below, sequenced in a study of early T cells in non-severe SARS-CoV-2 infection. Each CDR3 protein gets one entry after TCRdb re-called the 5' RACE reads with MiXCR. The sample holds about 26,000 distinct CDR3 sequences; more than 3.5% are singletons and the top ten take 6.2%. The specimen was whole blood. Source of these receptors: an adult who was a healthcare worker with PCR-confirmed SARS-CoV-2 infection or an uninfected control (not recorded which).

The sample holds a few counts of this clonotype. The chain has TRBV4-2 and TRBJ2-7; 7 nucleotides align to TRBD1. The V gene end was trimmed by 3 bases and the J gene end by 6 bases; junction bases not matched to a gene: 8. The CDR3 is 14 amino acids. Germline CDR1 is LGHNA and CDR2 is YNFKEQ. The CDR3 DNA is TGTGCCAGCAGCCACCGGGACAGTGGACTCGAGCAGTACTTC. This gives the protein CASSHRDSGLEQYF.

The gene calls are TRBV9 and TRBJ2-1, with D possibly TRBD2 on 6 matching bases. CDR3 length: 18 amino acids. Looked up from germline, CDR1 is SGDLS and CDR2 is YYNGEE. V was cut by 0 bases and J by 1 base, with 17 bases left in between. The CDR3 sequence is CASSVGISGNPSYNEQFF. The CDR3 DNA reads TGTGCCAGCAGCGTAGGTATTAGCGGAAATCCTTCCTACAATGAGCAGTTCTTC.